What follows are 11 T cell receptor beta chains derived from one specimen sequenced in a study of blood T cell repertoires in COVID-19. The repertoire was sequenced with immunoSEQ multiplex PCR; TCRdb's copy has only in-frame clones and lacks some. The profile covers roughly 250,000 clones, with 80% to 85% appearing a single time and roughly 2.9% taken by the ten largest. Sequencing was performed on peripheral blood. These receptors all come from a woman aged 55-75 years with active or convalescent COVID-19.

The rearrangement uses TRBV19 and TRBJ2-2, with TRBD2 matching 8 bases. CDR1 is LNHDA, CDR2 SQIVND, per germline (reference sequence). Trimming removed 9 bases from V and 5 bases from J; junction bases left unmatched: 14. The CDR3 contains 16 residues. This CDR3 reads CASRSGARLGTGELFF. In DNA form, the CDR3 reads TGTGCCAGCCGTAGCGGGGCCCGACTTGGGACCGGGGAGCTGTTTTTT.

The rearrangement links TRBV29-1 to TRBJ1-1, with no clear D. The CDR3 sequence is 12 residues long. The V end was cut by 6 bases, the J end by 0 bases, with 8 bases between. Germline values: CDR1 SQVTM, CDR2 ANQGSEA. The CDR3: CSVPTMNTEAFF. For the CDR3, the DNA is TGCAGCGTCCCTACGATGAACACTGAAGCTTTCTTT.

V usage is TRBV27 and J usage is TRBJ2-7, with D possibly being TRBD1 (5 bases). V lost 5 bases and J lost 1, with 15 bases in between. Germline V gives CDR1 MNHEY, CDR2 SMNVEV (reference sequence). This CDR3 spans 15 amino acids. CDR3 coding DNA: TGTGCCAGCAGTCTAGTCAGTCGGACATCCTACGAGCAGTACTTC. The encoded protein is CASSLVSRTSYEQYF.

The V gene is TRBV2, the J gene TRBJ2-7; TRBD1 matches 8 bases. Per the germline V gene, CDR1 is SNHLY and CDR2 is FYNNEI. The CDR3 is made up of 12 amino acids. The V and J ends lost 11 bases and 11 bases, in that order; junction bases with no gene match: 14. The chain's CDR3 is CALEDRAEKEYF. CDR3 in DNA: TGTGCCCTTGAGGACAGGGCAGAAAAGGAGTACTTC.

As to this clone: One end of the junction fails to match germline, which may point to a read error. CDR3 sequence (DNA): TGTGCCAGCAGAGCCGGGACAGGGAGCTCTCGGGCCAACGTCCTGACTTTC. Residues: CASRAGTGSSRANVLTF. The V call is TRBV5-4, the J call TRBJ2-6; TRBD1 agrees at 9 bases. Germline-derived CDR1 and CDR2 are SGHNT and YYREEE (reference sequence). The CDR3 runs 17 residues.

This CDR3 reads CASSATGGGGTEAFF. In DNA, the CDR3 is TGTGCCAGCAGCGCAACGGGAGGGGGGGGCACTGAAGCTTTCTTT. This chain uses TRBV9 with TRBJ1-1, with TRBD1 as a possible D gene (6 bases). The germline V and J ends were trimmed by 3 bases and 4 bases, with 16 bases remaining between them. Germline CDR1 is SGDLS and CDR2 is YYNGEE. The CDR3 runs to 15 residues.

The rearrangement uses TRBV3-1 (or the pseudogene TRBV3-2) and TRBJ1-6; D gene unclear. This CDR3 spans 12 amino acids. V lost 3 bases to trimming and J lost 6 bases, with 3 bases between them. CDR1 is LGHDT, CDR2 YNNKEL, per germline (reference sequence). As DNA, the CDR3 is TGTGCCAGCAGCCACGGTAATTCACCCCTCCACTTT. This codes for CASSHGNSPLHF.

The chain carries TRBV10-3 and TRBJ1-2, with D possibly TRBD1 on 6 matching bases. The V gene lost 6 bases and the J gene lost 4 bases, with 18 bases spanning the gap. Germline loops: CDR1 ENHRY, CDR2 SYGVKD. This CDR3 comprises 15 residues. The CDR3 DNA follows: TGTGCCATCAGCCAAGGACAGCATAGTCCCTATGGCTACACCTTC. Translating it yields CAISQGQHSPYGYTF.

This clone was found a few times. The chain combines TRBV28 with TRBJ1-3; D remains unclear. The V gene's germline CDR1 is MDHEN and CDR2 SYDVKM. V was clipped by 7 bases and J by 0 bases, with 13 bases between them. This CDR3 has 15 amino acids. This CDR3 reads CASKVGVYSGNTIYF. The CDR3 coding sequence is TGTGCCAGCAAGGTGGGAGTTTACTCTGGAAACACCATATATTTT.

The chain is built from TRBV13 and TRBJ2-7, with TRBD1 matching 10 bases. Germline V gene sequence: CDR1 PRHDT, CDR2 FYEKMQ (reference sequence). This CDR3 region has 14 residues. V shed 5 bases and J 5 bases; nucleotides not matched to a gene: 6. DNA of the CDR3: TGTGCCAGCAGCCCCGGGACAGGGGACCACGAGCAGTACTTC. Translation gives CASSPGTGDHEQYF.

In this sample, this clone turned up many times. This chain links TRBV9 with TRBJ2-7, with TRBD2 identical over 11 bases. After removal of 3 bases from V and 5 bases from J, the junction contained 10 bases not matched to a gene. Germline CDR1 and CDR2: SGDLS and YYNGEE. The CDR3 is 16 amino acids. CDR3 amino acids: CASSARASGGLDEQYF. The CDR3 coding sequence is TGTGCCAGCAGCGCGAGGGCTAGCGGGGGGCTCGACGAGCAGTACTTC. Full variable domain (rest looked up from reference TRBV9 and TRBJ2-7): DSGVTQTPKHLITATGQRVTLRCSPRSGDLSVYWYQQSLDQGLQFLIQYYNGEERAKGNILERFSAQQFPDLHSELNLSSLELGDSALYFCASSARASGGLDEQYFGPGTRLTVT.